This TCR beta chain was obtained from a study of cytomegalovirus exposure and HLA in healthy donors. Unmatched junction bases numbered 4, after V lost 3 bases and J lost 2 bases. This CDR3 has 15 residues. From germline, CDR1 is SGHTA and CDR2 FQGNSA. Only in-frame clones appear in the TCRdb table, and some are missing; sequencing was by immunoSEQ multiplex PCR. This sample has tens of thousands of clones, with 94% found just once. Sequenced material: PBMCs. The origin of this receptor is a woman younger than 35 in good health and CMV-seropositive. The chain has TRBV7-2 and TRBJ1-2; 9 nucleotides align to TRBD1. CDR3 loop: CASSLDRGDNYGYTF. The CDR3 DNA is TGTGCCAGCAGCTTGGACAGGGGAGACAACTATGGCTACACCTTC.